This entry lists 23 T cell receptor beta chains sequenced from one sample in a study of T cells in Graves' hyperthyroidism and ophthalmopathy. Amplified TCR beta CDR3 regions came from RNA transcripts. A first-round RT-PCR of the TCR CDR3 used the HTBI primer set. TCRdb reprocessed the multiplex PCR reads via MiXCR and lists one record per CDR3 protein. The table lists about 400,000 distinct CDR3 sequences, roughly 25% of them singletons, with 73% in the top ten. Sequences were obtained from blood. These receptors came from a man in his forties or fifties with Graves' hyperthyroidism.

In its sample, this clonotype was seen many times. CDR3 amino acids: CASSGGVGQGAGDTQYF. As DNA, the CDR3 is TGTGCCAGCAGCGGGGGAGTCGGACAGGGGGCAGGAGATACGCAGTATTTT. The V and J genes are TRBV2 and TRBJ2-3, with TRBD1 identical over 11 bases. Losses at the gene ends were 6 bases for V and 5 bases for J; bases not matched to a gene: 13. The germline V gene encodes CDR1 SNHLY and CDR2 FYNNEI. CDR3 size: 17 residues.

This clonotype was seen a handful of times. CDR3 amino acids: CASSFGTSGKSEQFF. As DNA, the CDR3 is TGCGCCAGCAGCTTCGGGACTAGCGGTAAATCAGAGCAGTTCTTC. The V and J genes are TRBV5-1 and TRBJ2-1, with TRBD2 identical over 11 bases. The CDR3 consists of 15 residues. CDR1 and CDR2 (germline): SGHRS, YFSETQ. The V and J ends lost 2 bases and 10 bases, in that order; junction bases with no gene match: 8.

The V gene is TRBV2, the J gene TRBJ1-5; D not resolved. From germline, CDR1 is SNHLY and CDR2 FYNNEI. Trimming shortened V by 7 bases and J by 3 bases, and 16 bases separated the two germline ends. The CDR3 extends over 15 amino acids. CDR3 coding DNA: TGTGCCAGCACCCCTCTTCGTGGGGTCAATCAGCCCCAGCATTTT. It yields the protein CASTPLRGVNQPQHF. The whole variable domain, filled in from reference TRBV2 and TRBJ1-5, reads EPEVTQTPSHQVTQMGQEVILRCVPISNHLYFYWYRQILGQKVEFLVSFYNNEISEKSEIFDDQFSVERPDGSNFTLKIRSTKLEDSAMYFCASTPLRGVNQPQHFGDGTRLSIL.

Points on this clonotype: At one end the junction does not follow the germline gene, possibly because of a read error. This chain links TRBV7-9 with TRBJ1-2; D is perhaps TRBD1 (5 bases). The CDR3 totals 15 residues. CDR1 and CDR2 from the germline V gene are SEHNR and FQNEAQ (reference sequence). CDR3 sequence reads: CAISLSRDVGDGYTF. In nucleotides, the CDR3 is TGTGCCATCAGCCTGAGCAGGGATGTGGGGGATGGCTACACCTTC.

This clonotype was counted between two and nine times. The chain carries TRBV5-1 and TRBJ2-7, with 8 bases aligning to TRBD2. This CDR3 is 14 amino acids long. Germline V gives CDR1 SGHRS, CDR2 YFSETQ. Trimming removed 0 bases from V and 5 bases from J; junction bases left unmatched: 4. The CDR3 coding sequence is TGCGCCAGCAGCTTGGCGGGAGGGTACGACGAGCAGTACTTC. It codes for CASSLAGGYDEQYF.

In its sample, this clonotype was seen a few times. The chain uses TRBV6-1 and TRBJ1-1; TRBD1 matches at 8 bases. Germline V CDR1 and CDR2: MNHNS, SASEGT. The CDR3 contains 13 residues. V lost 6 bases to trimming and J lost 7 bases; unmatched junction nucleotides: 7. The chain's CDR3 is CASRNRGRNEAFF. The CDR3 DNA is TGTGCCAGCAGGAACAGGGGGAGAAATGAAGCTTTCTTT.

This clonotype has ten or more counts. A junction end diverges from the germline sequence, so it may reflect a read error. This sequence joins TRBV28 and TRBJ2-5; D remains unclear. This CDR3 region has 11 residues. Germline CDR1 and CDR2: MDHEN and SYDVKM. CDR3 sequence (DNA): TGTGCCAGCAGTGTATGGGAGACCCAGTACTTC. Residues: CASSVWETQYF.

The chain joins TRBV25-1 to TRBJ2-1, with TRBD2 identical over 10 bases. The V segment lost 3 bases and the J segment 4 bases; nucleotides outside the gene matches: 3. The CDR3 consists of 15 residues. Looked up from germline, CDR1 is MGHDK and CDR2 is SYGVNS. The CDR3 DNA reads TGTGCCAGCAGTGAGACTAGCGGGTTTTACAATGAGCAGTTCTTC. Encoded protein: CASSETSGFYNEQFF.

The table lists this clonotype with many counts. The chain joins TRBV7-3 to TRBJ2-3, with 9 bases aligning to TRBD1. From germline, CDR1 is SGHTA and CDR2 FQGTGA. After removal of 0 bases from V and 3 bases from J, the junction contained 7 bases not matched to a gene. This CDR3 comprises 17 residues. CDR3: CASSLTSRDRVTDTQYF. CDR3 DNA: TGTGCCAGCAGCTTAACTAGTCGGGACAGGGTTACAGATACGCAGTATTTT.

There are many counts of this clonotype. The genes are TRBV11-3 and TRBJ1-1, with TRBD1 matching over 8 bases. Germline CDR1 reads SGHNT; CDR2 reads YENEEA. The junction had 8 bases not matched to a gene; V was cut back by 5 bases and J by 0 bases. The CDR3 has 16 residues. In DNA, the CDR3 is TGTGCCAGCAGCGTTAACAGGGGGATTATGAACACTGAAGCTTTCTTT. This codes for CASSVNRGIMNTEAFF.

The J gene is TRBJ1-2, the V gene TRBV7-9; tentatively, D is TRBD1 (6 bases). Germline V gene sequence: CDR1 SEHNR, CDR2 FQNEAQ (reference sequence). The V end was cut by 6 bases, the J end by 7 bases, with 15 bases between. CDR3 length equals 13 residues. As DNA, the CDR3 is TGTGCCAGCAGTGCAACAGGGTCGGCTGGCTACACCTTC. Its protein product is CASSATGSAGYTF.

This clonotype was recorded many times. V and J are TRBV18 and TRBJ2-7; perhaps TRBD2 as D (7 bases). Trimming removed 3 bases from V and 2 bases from J, with 11 bases in between. This CDR3 is built from 14 residues. Germline V gene data show CDR1 as KGHSH and CDR2 as LQKENI. This chain's CDR3 is CASSPPGGPYEQYF. In DNA, the CDR3 is TGTGCCAGCTCACCCCCCGGGGGGCCCTACGAGCAGTACTTC.

In its sample, this clonotype was seen a few times. The chain employs TRBV7-9 and TRBJ1-1; D not resolved. The germline V gene has CDR1 SEHNR and CDR2 FQNEAQ (reference sequence). This CDR3 comprises 14 residues. Trimming stripped 3 bases from V and 4 bases from J, with 12 bases between. The CDR3 bases are TGTGCCAGCAGCTTTCTGAACGAGGGCACTGAAGCTTTCTTT. This codes for CASSFLNEGTEAFF.

This clonotype was observed a handful of times. The CDR3 protein is CASSLVSSVETQYF. In DNA form, the CDR3 reads TGCGCCAGCAGCTTGGTTTCTAGTGTAGAGACCCAGTACTTC. The chain has TRBV5-1 and TRBJ2-5; D unclear. V lost 0 bases to trimming and J lost 4 bases, with 10 bases between them. Germline lookup yields CDR1 SGHRS and CDR2 YFSETQ. There are 14 residues in the CDR3. Filled out from reference TRBV5-1 and TRBJ2-5, the complete variable domain reads KAGVTQTPRYLIKTRGQQVTLSCSPISGHRSVSWYQQTPGQGLQFLFEYFSETQRNKGNFPGRFSGRQFSNSRSEMNVSTLELGDSALYLCASSLVSSVETQYFGPGTRLLVL.

The chain links TRBV3-1 to TRBJ2-1; 10 nucleotides match TRBD2. J lost 12 bases, V lost 1 base, and 15 bases had no gene match. The CDR3 runs to 17 residues. From germline, CDR1 is LGHDT and CDR2 YNNKEL (reference sequence). CDR3 DNA sequence: TGTGCCAGCAGCCAAGTTCAGGCGGCTAGCGGGAGTCCCGGGCAGTTCTTC. Translated, it gives CASSQVQAASGSPGQFF.

The V and J genes are TRBV18 and TRBJ2-5; no firm D call. V was trimmed by 5 bases and J by 2 bases, leaving 12 bases between them. The length of the CDR3 is 14 residues. The germline V gene has CDR1 KGHSH and CDR2 LQKENI. The CDR3 DNA follows: TGTGCCAGCTCAACTAACTGGAAGCAAGAGACCCAGTACTTC. Amino acids: CASSTNWKQETQYF.

This clonotype has more than one count but fewer than ten. The CDR3: CASKDIAGGDKTQYF. DNA of the CDR3: TGTGCCAGCAAGGACATAGCGGGAGGCGACAAGACCCAGTACTTC. The chain couples TRBV2 to TRBJ2-5, with TRBD2 matching over 10 bases. V lost 7 bases, J lost 6 bases, and 11 bases stayed unmatched. This CDR3 has 15 residues. Germline V lookup: CDR1 SNHLY, CDR2 FYNNEI.

This clonotype was found many times. The V and J genes are TRBV2 and TRBJ2-7; TRBD1 aligns across 9 bases. Trimming took 6 bases from V and 5 from J; bases not matched to a gene: 8. Germline loops: CDR1 SNHLY, CDR2 FYNNEI. The CDR3 is made up of 14 amino acids. This CDR3 is CASRPGQGRDEQYF. CDR3 bases: TGTGCCAGCAGACCGGGACAGGGAAGGGACGAGCAGTACTTC.

The chain combines TRBV7-2 with TRBJ2-7, with D unclear. Per germline, CDR1 SGHTA and CDR2 FQGNSA. The CDR3 is 14 amino acids. Trimming took off 4 bases at V and 5 bases at J, with 15 bases between the two ends. The CDR3 loop reads CASSSRMPKHEQYF. CDR3 DNA sequence: TGTGCCAGCAGCTCCAGGATGCCCAAGCACGAGCAGTACTTC. Using reference TRBV7-2 and TRBJ2-7 for the parts outside the CDR3, the full variable domain is GAGVSQSPSNKVTEKGKDVELRCDPISGHTALYWYRQSLGQGLEFLIYFQGNSAPDKSGLPSDRFSAERTGGSVSTLTIQRTQQEDSAVYLCASSSRMPKHEQYFGPGTRLTVT.

The rearrangement links TRBV11-3 to TRBJ2-1; a possible D gene is TRBD2 (6 bases). CDR1 and CDR2 from the germline V gene are SGHNT and YENEEA. CDR3 size: 17 residues. V was shortened by 1 base and J by 0 bases, with 13 bases between the two germline ends. CDR3 coding DNA: TGTGCCAGCAGCTTAGGCCCTAGCGAGAGCTCCTACAATGAGCAGTTCTTC. It encodes CASSLGPSESSYNEQFF.

This chain connects TRBV6-2 or TRBV6-3 to TRBJ2-3, with D tentatively TRBD2 (5 bases). The CDR3 is made up of 17 amino acids. The V and J ends lost 2 bases and 0 bases respectively, with 15 bases between them. Germline-derived CDR1 and CDR2 are MNHEY and SVGEGT. The CDR3 sequence: CASSYGGLTKSTDTQYF. CDR3 DNA sequence: TGTGCCAGCAGTTACGGAGGACTGACCAAAAGCACAGATACGCAGTATTTT.

The V gene is TRBV6-1, the J gene TRBJ2-1, with D tentatively TRBD1 or TRBD2 (5 bases each). This CDR3 is built from 11 residues. Germline V gene data show CDR1 as MNHNS and CDR2 as SASEGT. Trimming cost V 8 bases and J 8 bases, with 10 bases left between them. The CDR3 protein is CASGRDHEQFF. DNA for the CDR3: TGTGCCAGCGGAAGGGACCATGAGCAGTTCTTC.

The V call is TRBV19, the J call TRBJ2-3; D unclear. V lost 1 base and J 4 bases, leaving 6 bases between the germline ends. CDR1 and CDR2 (germline): LNHDA, SQIVND (reference sequence). The CDR3 has 13 residues. The CDR3 coding sequence is TGTGCCAGTAGTATAGGCATAGCAGATACGCAGTATTTT. Amino acid sequence: CASSIGIADTQYF.